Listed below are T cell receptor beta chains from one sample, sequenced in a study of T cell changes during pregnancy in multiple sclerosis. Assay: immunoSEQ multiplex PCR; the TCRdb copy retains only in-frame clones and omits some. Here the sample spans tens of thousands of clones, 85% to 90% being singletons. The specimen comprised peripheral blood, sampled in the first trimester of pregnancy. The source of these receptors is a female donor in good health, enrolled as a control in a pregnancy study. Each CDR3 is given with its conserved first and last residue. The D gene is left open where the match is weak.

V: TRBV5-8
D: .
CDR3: CASSLGHMNTEAFF

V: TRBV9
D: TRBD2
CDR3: CASSANLLSGGGTGELFF

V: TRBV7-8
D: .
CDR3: CASSPSPGGLSYGYTF

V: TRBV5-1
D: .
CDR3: CASSSRGGGWDTQYF

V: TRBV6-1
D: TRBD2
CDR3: CASSSQRGDEQYF

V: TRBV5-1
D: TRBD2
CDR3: CASSRTSGVQETQYF

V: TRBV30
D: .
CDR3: CAWSVRGELFF

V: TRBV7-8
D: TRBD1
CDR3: CASSPQGQGVYEQYF

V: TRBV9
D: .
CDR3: CASSVALTVQEQFF

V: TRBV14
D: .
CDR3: CASSHAGSSYNEQFF

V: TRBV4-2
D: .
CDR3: CASSQAGTASTDTQYF

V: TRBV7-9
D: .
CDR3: CASTLGSGGSETQYF